Here is one T cell receptor beta chain with its context. Its cognate antigen is unknown. Germline CDR1 is SEHNR and CDR2 is FQNEAQ (reference sequence). This CDR3 has 15 residues. Trimming removed 1 base at V and 2 bases at J, with 12 bases between. TCRdb reprocessed the reads via MiXCR and lists one record per CDR3 protein. The sample yields 100,000 to 150,000 distinct CDR3 sequences, more than 25% seen once. This sample is drawn from a study of T cell repertoires in cytomegalovirus infection. As for the study in general: In the study, CMV epitopes included recently identified HLA-C-restricted and well-studied HLA-B-restricted ones. Shared public TCR beta signatures pointed to both CMV infection and a matching HLA type.

The sequence came from a human donor in good health (CMV status not recorded). Some clones in this sample may be carry-over from other donors' samples. This chain uses TRBV7-9 with TRBJ2-7, with D possibly being TRBD1 (5 bases). Material: CD8+ T cells from cultured PBMCs, obtained from culture after CMV antigen stimulation. The CDR3 spells CASSLGRQGAYEQYF. For the CDR3, the DNA is TGTGCCAGCAGCTTAGGACGGCAGGGCGCCTACGAGCAGTACTTC.